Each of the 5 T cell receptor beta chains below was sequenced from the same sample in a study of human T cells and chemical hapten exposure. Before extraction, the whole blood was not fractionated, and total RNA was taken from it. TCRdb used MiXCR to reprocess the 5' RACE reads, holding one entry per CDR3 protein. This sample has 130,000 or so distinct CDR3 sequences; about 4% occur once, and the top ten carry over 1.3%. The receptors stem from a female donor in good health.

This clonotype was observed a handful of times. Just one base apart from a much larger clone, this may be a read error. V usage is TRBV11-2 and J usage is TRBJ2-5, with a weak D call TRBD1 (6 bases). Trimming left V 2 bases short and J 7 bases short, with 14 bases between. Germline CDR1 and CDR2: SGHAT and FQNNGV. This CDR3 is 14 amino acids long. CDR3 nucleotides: TGTGCCAGCAGCTTAAGCAGGGGACGCACGACCCAGTACTTC. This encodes CASSLSRGRTTQYF.

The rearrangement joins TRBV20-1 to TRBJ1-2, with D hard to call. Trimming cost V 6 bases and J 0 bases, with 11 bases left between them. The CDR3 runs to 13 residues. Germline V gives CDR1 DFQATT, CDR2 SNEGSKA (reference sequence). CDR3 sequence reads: CSAAGGSNYGYTF. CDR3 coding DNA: TGCAGTGCAGCGGGAGGGTCTAACTATGGCTACACCTTC.

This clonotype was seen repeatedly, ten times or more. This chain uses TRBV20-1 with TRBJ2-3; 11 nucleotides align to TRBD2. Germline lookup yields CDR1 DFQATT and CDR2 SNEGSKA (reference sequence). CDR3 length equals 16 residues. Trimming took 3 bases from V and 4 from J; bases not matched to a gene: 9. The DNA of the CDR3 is TGCAGTGCTAGCCTAGCGGGGGGACCTGGGGCAGATACGCAGTATTTT. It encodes CSASLAGGPGADTQYF.

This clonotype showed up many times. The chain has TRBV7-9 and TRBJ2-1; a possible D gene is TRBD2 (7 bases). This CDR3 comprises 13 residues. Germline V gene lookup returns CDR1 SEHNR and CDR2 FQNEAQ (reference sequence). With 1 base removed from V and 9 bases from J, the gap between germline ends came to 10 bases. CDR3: CASSLVGGGEQFF. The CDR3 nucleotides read TGTGCCAGCAGCTTAGTAGGGGGGGGTGAGCAGTTCTTC.

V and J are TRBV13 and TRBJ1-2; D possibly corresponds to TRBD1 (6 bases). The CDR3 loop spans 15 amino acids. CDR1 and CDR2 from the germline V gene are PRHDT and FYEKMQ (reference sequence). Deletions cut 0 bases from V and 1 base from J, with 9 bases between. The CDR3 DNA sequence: TGTGCCAGCAGCTTAGGACAGGGCTTTAACTATGGCTACACCTTC. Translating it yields CASSLGQGFNYGYTF.